These 18 T cell receptor beta chains were all obtained from the same sample, sequenced in a study of blood T cell repertoires in COVID-19. Assay: immunoSEQ multiplex PCR; the TCRdb copy retains only in-frame clones and omits some. The sample carries some 100,000 clones, approximately 80% recorded once. The specimen was peripheral blood. Receptor source: a woman over 75 with active or convalescent COVID-19.

This clone was observed a single time. The J gene is TRBJ1-2, the V gene TRBV1; the table's D call of TRBD1 was not tested on the DNA. TRBV1 is assigned pseudogene status. The CDR3 consists of 16 residues. CDR3 sequence: CTSSQDKQAPNYGYTF. CDR3 sequence (DNA): TGCACCAGCAGCCAAGATAAACAGGCCCCTAACTATGGCTACACCTTC.

CDR3 loop: CASSISSRRASPTDTQYF. The CDR3 DNA reads TGTGCCAGTAGTATTTCGTCTAGGCGGGCTTCACCCACAGATACGCAGTATTTT. The rearrangement joins TRBV19 to TRBJ2-3; perhaps TRBD2 as D (5 bases). The CDR3 runs 18 residues. The V gene lost 3 bases and the J gene lost 2 bases, with 21 bases spanning the gap. Germline CDR1 and CDR2: LNHDA and SQIVND (reference sequence).

The chain joins TRBV14 to TRBJ2-1, with TRBD2 matching 7 bases. Germline V gives CDR1 SGHDN, CDR2 FVKESK. The CDR3 spans 15 residues. The ends lost 8 bases at V and 10 bases at J; junction bases unmatched: 17. The CDR3 protein is CASLSSGAPLGEQFF. In DNA, the CDR3 is TGTGCCAGCCTCTCTAGCGGAGCACCCTTAGGGGAGCAGTTCTTC.

This chain uses TRBV5-4 with TRBJ2-7; 7 nucleotides agree with TRBD2. Germline CDR1 SGHNT, CDR2 YYREEE (reference sequence). V lost 2 bases, J lost 3 bases, and 2 bases stayed unmatched. There are 13 residues in the CDR3. The CDR3 sequence is CASSFREDYEQYF. CDR3 DNA sequence: TGTGCCAGCAGCTTCCGGGAGGACTACGAGCAGTACTTC.

CDR3 in DNA: TGTGCCAGCAGTCCTCACTCGGGGAATCAGCCCCAGCATTTT. Encoded protein: CASSPHSGNQPQHF. The rearrangement links TRBV6-5 to TRBJ1-5; D ambiguous. The germline V gene encodes CDR1 MNHEY and CDR2 SVGAGI. V was pared by 5 bases and J by 4 bases, with 12 bases between. There are 14 residues in the CDR3.

The gene calls are TRBV19 and TRBJ2-2; perhaps TRBD2 as D (5 bases). Looked up from germline, CDR1 is LNHDA and CDR2 is SQIVND (reference sequence). Trimming removed 3 bases from V and 5 bases from J, with 10 bases in between. This CDR3 comprises 14 residues. Here the CDR3 reads CASSMGVGTGELFF. CDR3 sequence (DNA): TGTGCCAGTAGTATGGGAGTGGGGACCGGGGAGCTGTTTTTT.

The chain combines TRBV6-2 or TRBV6-3 with TRBJ2-7; 10 nucleotides match TRBD2. Looked up from germline, CDR1 is MNHEY and CDR2 is SVGEGT. The CDR3 length is 15 residues. V trimming: 5 bases; J trimming: 6 bases; junction bases outside the gene matches: 10. The CDR3 sequence is CASSLWTSGGIEQYF. The CDR3 region has the DNA TGTGCCAGCAGTCTCTGGACTAGCGGTGGGATCGAGCAGTACTTC.

V is TRBV3-1 (or the pseudogene TRBV3-2) and J is TRBJ1-1, with no clear D. The germline V gene encodes CDR1 LGHDT and CDR2 YNNKEL (reference sequence). Trimming left V 1 base short and J 1 base short, with 7 bases between. This CDR3 has 14 amino acids. The CDR3 DNA follows: TGTGCCAGCAGCCAAGTTGCGGAGAACACTGAAGCTTTCTTT. It codes for CASSQVAENTEAFF.

The V gene is TRBV5-1, the J gene TRBJ2-2, with TRBD1 matching 11 bases. Germline assignment: CDR1 SGHRS and CDR2 YFSETQ. The CDR3 runs to 21 residues. V shed 0 bases, J shed 4 bases, and the junction held 17 bases outside the gene matches. DNA for the CDR3: TGCGCCAGCAGCTTGGCCCATTTCGGACAGGGGGCAGGTCGGGGCACCGGGGAGCTGTTTTTT. Encoded protein: CASSLAHFGQGAGRGTGELFF.

The chain recombines TRBV11-2 with TRBJ1-6; D is unresolved. With 6 bases removed from V and 11 bases from J, the gap between germline ends came to 20 bases. The germline V gene encodes CDR1 SGHAT and CDR2 FQNNGV. There are 15 residues in the CDR3. DNA for the CDR3: TGTGCCAGCAGACGACTACACGGACTCCGAACACCCCTCCACTTT. Protein product: CASRRLHGLRTPLHF.

This chain joins TRBV28 and TRBJ1-4; 7 nucleotides align to TRBD1. In germline, CDR1 is MDHEN, CDR2 SYDVKM. With V trimmed by 8 bases and J by 2 bases, 8 bases remained unmatched. The CDR3 extends over 15 amino acids. CDR3 region: CASQATGFTNEKLFF. DNA of the CDR3: TGTGCCAGCCAAGCGACAGGGTTTACTAATGAAAAACTGTTTTTT.

The chain employs TRBV11-2 and TRBJ2-1; 7 bases align to TRBD2. The junction had 5 bases not matched to a gene; V was cut back by 3 bases and J by 3 bases. Germline loops: CDR1 SGHAT, CDR2 FQNNGV. The CDR3 covers 15 residues. The CDR3 coding sequence is TGTGCCAGCAGCTTGGTTAGCGGGCTCTACAATGAGCAGTTCTTC. Translated: CASSLVSGLYNEQFF.

The chain combines TRBV5-3 with TRBJ1-2; the D gene is possibly TRBD1 (6 bases). TRBV5-3 is recorded as an ORF, its role being uncertain. Trimming removed 7 bases at V and 8 bases at J, with 24 bases between. The length of the CDR3 is 15 residues. The CDR3 here is CARPKLDSPPRGYTF. In nucleotides, the CDR3 is TGTGCCAGACCAAAATTGGACAGCCCCCCTCGGGGCTACACCTTC.

The genes are TRBV27 and TRBJ2-5, with D possibly TRBD2 on 6 matching bases. Germline CDR1 is MNHEY and CDR2 is SMNVEV (reference sequence). Trimming took 0 bases from V and 5 from J, leaving 16 bases between them. The CDR3 is 16 amino acids. The CDR3 sequence: CASSLSNRGIGETQYF. CDR3 DNA sequence: TGTGCCAGCAGTTTATCGAATCGGGGGATTGGGGAGACCCAGTACTTC.

V is TRBV7-9 and J is TRBJ2-3; no clear D. The CDR3 runs to 11 residues. Trimming cost V 3 bases and J 5 bases, with 3 bases left between them. Germline CDR1 and CDR2: SEHNR and FQNEAQ (reference sequence). CDR3 in amino acids: CASSFRDTQYF. In nucleotides, the CDR3 is TGTGCCAGCAGCTTTAGAGATACGCAGTATTTT.

The rearrangement uses TRBV3-1 (or the pseudogene TRBV3-2) and TRBJ2-6, with D hard to call. Trimming took off 5 bases at V and 4 bases at J, with 9 bases between the two ends. The length of the CDR3 is 14 residues. The germline V gene has CDR1 LGHDT and CDR2 YNNKEL (reference sequence). Here the CDR3 DNA reads TGTGCCAGCAGCGGCAGGTTAGGGGCCAACGTCCTGACTTTC. This encodes CASSGRLGANVLTF.

The rearrangement links TRBV11-1 to TRBJ2-7; 11 bases are shared with TRBD2. J gave up 2 bases and V 3 bases, and 6 bases lay outside the gene matches. This CDR3 contains 16 residues. Germline V gives CDR1 SGHAT, CDR2 FQDESV (reference sequence). CDR3 region: CASSFRGGLAAYEQYF. The CDR3 DNA sequence: TGTGCCAGCAGCTTTAGAGGGGGACTAGCGGCCTACGAGCAGTACTTC.

Turning to this clone: It is unclear where the CDR3 begins or ends on the DNA, so no DNA is shown, and the CDR3 is as TCRdb lists it. The CDR3 protein is CASSKVGKGANAEQFF. V usage is TRBV21-1 and J usage is TRBJ2-1; TRBD1, as called in the table, went unchecked against the DNA. TRBV21-1 is a listed pseudogene. With termini counted, the CDR3 has 16 amino acids.